This TCR beta chain derives from a study of regulatory T cells in long-lasting Graves disease. Trimming removed 5 bases from V and 0 bases from J; junction bases left unmatched: 16. CDR1 and CDR2 from the germline V gene are DFQATT and SNEGSKA (reference sequence). The CDR3 is made up of 18 amino acids. Assembly of TCR beta libraries relied on iRepertoire HTBI primers together with Arm-PCR of CDR3 regions. Each CDR3 protein gets one entry after TCRdb re-called the multiplex PCR reads with MiXCR. The data contain some 220,000 distinct CDR3 sequences, around 19% of them singletons. Sample time point: newly diagnosed GD, antithyroid drugs for less than 3 months. RNA from PBMCs was the source of the TCR library. It was an endocrinology department in Xi'an, China, that provided the patients. These data are also associated with another study on T cells in Graves' hyperthyroidism and ophthalmopathy.

The sample here was peripheral blood mononuclear cells (PBMCs), taken at new diagnosis, from a patient treated with antithyroid drugs. The chain links TRBV20-1 to TRBJ1-5; 7 bases are a match to TRBD1. The clonotype comes from a woman aged 25 to 45 with Graves disease. CDR3 protein: CSADSVQGTPYSNQPQHF. CDR3 DNA: TGCAGTGCTGACAGTGTACAGGGGACTCCTTATAGCAATCAGCCCCAGCATTTT.